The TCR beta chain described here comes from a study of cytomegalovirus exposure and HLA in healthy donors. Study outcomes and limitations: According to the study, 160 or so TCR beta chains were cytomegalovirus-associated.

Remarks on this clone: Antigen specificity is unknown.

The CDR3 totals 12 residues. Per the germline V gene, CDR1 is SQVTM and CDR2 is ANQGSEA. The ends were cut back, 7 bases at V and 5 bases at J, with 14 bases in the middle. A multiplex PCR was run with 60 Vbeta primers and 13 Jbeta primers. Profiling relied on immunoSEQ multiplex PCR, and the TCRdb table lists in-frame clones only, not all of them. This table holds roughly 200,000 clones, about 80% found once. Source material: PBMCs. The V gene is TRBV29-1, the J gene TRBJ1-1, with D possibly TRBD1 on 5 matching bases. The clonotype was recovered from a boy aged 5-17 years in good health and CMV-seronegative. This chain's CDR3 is CSGGDDRTEAFF. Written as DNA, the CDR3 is TGCAGCGGGGGGGACGACCGGACTGAAGCTTTCTTT.